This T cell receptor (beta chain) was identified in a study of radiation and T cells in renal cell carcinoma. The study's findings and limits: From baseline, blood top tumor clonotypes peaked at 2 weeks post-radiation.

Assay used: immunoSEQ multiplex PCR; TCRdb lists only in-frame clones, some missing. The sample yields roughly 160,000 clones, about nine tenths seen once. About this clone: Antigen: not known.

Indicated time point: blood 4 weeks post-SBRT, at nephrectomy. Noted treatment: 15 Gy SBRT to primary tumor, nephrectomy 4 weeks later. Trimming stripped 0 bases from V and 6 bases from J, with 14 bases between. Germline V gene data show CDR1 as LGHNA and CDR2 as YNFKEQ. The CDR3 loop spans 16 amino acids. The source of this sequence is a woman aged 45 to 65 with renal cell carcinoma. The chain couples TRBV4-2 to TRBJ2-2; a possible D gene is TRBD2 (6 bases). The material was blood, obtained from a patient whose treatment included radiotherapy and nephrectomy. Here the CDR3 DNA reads TGTGCCAGCAGCCAAGATAGGATAGGGGAGGCCGGGGAGCTGTTTTTT. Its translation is CASSQDRIGEAGELFF.